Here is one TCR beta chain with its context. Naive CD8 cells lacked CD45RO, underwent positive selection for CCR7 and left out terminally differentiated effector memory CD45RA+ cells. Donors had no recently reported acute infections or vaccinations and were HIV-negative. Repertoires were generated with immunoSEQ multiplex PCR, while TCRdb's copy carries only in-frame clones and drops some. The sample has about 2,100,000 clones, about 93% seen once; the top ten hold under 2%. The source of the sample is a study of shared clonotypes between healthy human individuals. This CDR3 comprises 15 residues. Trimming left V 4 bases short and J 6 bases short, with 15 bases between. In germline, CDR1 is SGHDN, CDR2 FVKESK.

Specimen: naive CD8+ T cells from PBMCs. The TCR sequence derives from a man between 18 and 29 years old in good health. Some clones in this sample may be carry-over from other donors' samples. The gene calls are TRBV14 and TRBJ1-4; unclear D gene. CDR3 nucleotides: TGTGCCAGCAGCCCTACACTCGGAAGGGATGAAAAACTGTTTTTT. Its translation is CASSPTLGRDEKLFF.